The 11 T cell receptor beta chains below all came from one sample that was sequenced in a study of T-cell memory formation after mild COVID-19 (dated by TCRdb to the early 2020s). Receptor libraries were prepared by 5' RACE. Sequencing was carried out with an Illumina NovaSeq 6000. The raw public data were reprocessed by TCRdb itself: fastp quality trimming at Q25, MiXCR clonotype calling, in-frame beta chains only. Every entry covers one CDR3 protein and lists the most common genes and DNA from its rows. Recorded for this sample are around 310,000 distinct CDR3 sequences; under 25% of them occurred a single time. Roughly 23% of the sample belongs to the ten largest clones. Sequenced material: PBMCs or a T cell subset sorted from them (not recorded which). These receptors were obtained from a man aged 18 to 29 who had mild COVID-19 (a few samples of this study predate the infection). The sample titles of this study are shuffled in the database, so cell type and time point are left out; the donor was told from shared clones.

V is TRBV10-3 and J is TRBJ2-3; 8 bases are shared with TRBD1. Germline V CDR1 and CDR2: ENHRY, SYGVKD. With V trimmed by 6 bases and J by 0 bases, 2 bases remained unmatched. The CDR3 length is 14 residues. CDR3 region: CAIRGTGSTDTQYF. Written as DNA, the CDR3 is TGTGCCATCAGGGGGACAGGCAGCACAGATACGCAGTATTTT.

This clonotype was seen a handful of times. The chain uses TRBV15 and TRBJ1-2; D is uncertain. CDR1 is LNHNV, CDR2 YYDKDF, per germline (reference sequence). The CDR3 sequence is 14 residues long. The ends were cut back, 3 bases at V and 8 bases at J, with 16 bases in the middle. This chain's CDR3 is CATSSMKVSGGYTF. The CDR3 coding sequence is TGTGCCACCAGCAGTATGAAGGTTTCGGGCGGCTACACCTTC.

The gene calls are TRBV20-1 and TRBJ2-1; D gene unclear. Per the germline V gene, CDR1 is DFQATT and CDR2 is SNEGSKA (reference sequence). Trimming removed 3 bases at V and 12 bases at J, with 18 bases between. The CDR3 is 13 residues long. The CDR3 DNA is TGCAGTGCTAGTTTCCCAGGTCTCCTAGTGCAGTTCTTC. Its protein product is CSASFPGLLVQFF.

This clonotype was seen more than once but under ten times. The chain joins TRBV11-2 to TRBJ2-1; 8 bases are shared with TRBD1. J lost 7 bases, V lost 4 bases, and 9 bases had no gene match. The length of the CDR3 is 15 residues. Germline V gene data show CDR1 as SGHAT and CDR2 as FQNNGV. The CDR3 region is CASSWGDRSGNEQFF. In DNA form, the CDR3 reads TGTGCCAGCAGCTGGGGGGACAGGTCGGGGAATGAGCAGTTCTTC.

This sequence joins TRBV7-2 and TRBJ1-6; possibly TRBD1 for D (5 bases). Trimming cost V 1 base and J 7 bases, with 8 bases left between them. Germline values: CDR1 SGHTA, CDR2 FQGNSA. The CDR3 has 14 residues. The CDR3 here is CASSLDRRNSPLHF. Written as DNA, the CDR3 is TGTGCCAGCAGCTTAGACAGGAGGAATTCACCCCTCCACTTT.

This clonotype was detected only a few times. This chain links TRBV20-1 with TRBJ2-3; TRBD1 agrees at 8 bases. Germline V gene data show CDR1 as DFQATT and CDR2 as SNEGSKA (reference sequence). This CDR3 has 15 residues. J was trimmed by 6 bases and V by 2 bases; bases with no gene match: 10. CDR3 loop: CSARLPGGVGDTQYF. CDR3 sequence (DNA): TGCAGTGCTAGACTGCCAGGGGGCGTAGGGGATACGCAGTATTTT.

The genes are TRBV2 and TRBJ2-2; D may be TRBD2 (5 bases). Trimming removed 8 bases at V and 3 bases at J, with 16 bases between. Germline CDR1 and CDR2: SNHLY and FYNNEI. The CDR3 is 15 amino acids. CDR3 protein: CASASLGVHTGELFF. The CDR3 DNA reads as TGTGCCAGCGCGTCGCTCGGGGTGCACACCGGGGAGCTGTTTTTT.

The chain links TRBV5-5 to TRBJ2-5, with 8 nucleotides matching TRBD2. CDR3 length: 17 residues. Germline CDR1 is SGHKS and CDR2 is YYEKEE (reference sequence). J lost 1 base, V lost 0 bases, and 8 bases had no gene match. The CDR3 nucleotides read TGTGCCAGCAGCTTGGGAGCGGCGGGGGGTTTCCAAGAGACCCAGTACTTC. Translation: CASSLGAAGGFQETQYF.

The sample holds a few counts of this clonotype. V and J are TRBV7-6 and TRBJ2-7, with D perhaps TRBD2 (5 bases). The V and J ends lost 1 base and 2 bases respectively, with 12 bases between them. CDR1 is SGHVS and CDR2 is FNYEAQ in the germline V gene. This CDR3 contains 15 residues. CDR3: CASSLDEGATYEQYF. The CDR3, as DNA: TGTGCCAGCAGCTTAGACGAGGGAGCAACCTACGAGCAGTACTTC.

The rearrangement links TRBV4-3 to TRBJ2-1, with 7 bases lining up with TRBD1. With 4 bases clipped from V and 7 bases from J, the junction kept 10 bases outside the gene matches. The CDR3 has 15 residues. Germline-derived CDR1 and CDR2 are LGHNA and YSLEER. CDR3 in DNA: TGCGCCAGCAGCCGCAGACAGGGAGTCGGGAATGAGCAGTTCTTC. This gives the protein CASSRRQGVGNEQFF.

There are many counts of this clonotype. This rearrangement joins TRBV6-1 to TRBJ1-5; no reliable D call. CDR1 is MNHNS, CDR2 SASEGT, per germline. V was shortened by 2 bases and J by 6 bases, with 8 bases between the two germline ends. The CDR3 has 13 amino acids. The CDR3 protein is CASSETGAQPQHF. The CDR3 nucleotides are TGTGCCAGCAGTGAAACGGGCGCTCAGCCCCAGCATTTT.